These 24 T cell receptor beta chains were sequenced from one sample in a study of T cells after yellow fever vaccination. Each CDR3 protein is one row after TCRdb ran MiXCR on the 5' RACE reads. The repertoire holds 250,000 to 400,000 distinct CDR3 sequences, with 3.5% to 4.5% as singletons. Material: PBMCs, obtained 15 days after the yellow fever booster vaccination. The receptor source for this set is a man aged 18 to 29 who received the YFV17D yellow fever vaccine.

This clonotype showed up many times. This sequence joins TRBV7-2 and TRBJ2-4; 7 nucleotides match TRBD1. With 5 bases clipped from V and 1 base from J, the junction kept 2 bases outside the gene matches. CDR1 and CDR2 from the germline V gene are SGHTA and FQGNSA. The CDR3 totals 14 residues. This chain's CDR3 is CASSPDRAKNIQYF. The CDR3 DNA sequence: TGTGCCAGCAGCCCGGACAGGGCCAAAAACATTCAGTACTTC.

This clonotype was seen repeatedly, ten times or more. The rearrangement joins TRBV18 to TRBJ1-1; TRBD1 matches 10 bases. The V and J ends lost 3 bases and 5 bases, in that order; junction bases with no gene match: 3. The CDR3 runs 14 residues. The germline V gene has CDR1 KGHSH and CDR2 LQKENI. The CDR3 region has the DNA TGTGCCAGCTCACCTCAGGGACAGGGGACTGAAGCTTTCTTT. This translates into CASSPQGQGTEAFF.

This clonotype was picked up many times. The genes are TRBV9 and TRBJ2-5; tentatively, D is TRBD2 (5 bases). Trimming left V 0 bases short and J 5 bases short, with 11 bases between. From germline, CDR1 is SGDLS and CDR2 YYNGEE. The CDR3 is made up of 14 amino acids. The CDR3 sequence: CASSVDGVGETQYF. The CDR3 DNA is TGTGCCAGCAGCGTAGACGGGGTCGGGGAGACCCAGTACTTC. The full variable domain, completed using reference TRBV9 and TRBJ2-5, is DSGVTQTPKHLITATGQRVTLRCSPRSGDLSVYWYQQSLDQGLQFLIQYYNGEERAKGNILERFSAQQFPDLHSELNLSSLELGDSALYFCASSVDGVGETQYFGPGTRLLVL.

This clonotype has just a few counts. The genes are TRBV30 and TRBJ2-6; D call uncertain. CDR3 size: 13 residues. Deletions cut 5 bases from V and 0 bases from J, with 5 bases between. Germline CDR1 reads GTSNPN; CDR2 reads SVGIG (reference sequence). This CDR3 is CAWGFSGANVLTF. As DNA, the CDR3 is TGTGCCTGGGGGTTCTCTGGGGCCAACGTCCTGACTTTC. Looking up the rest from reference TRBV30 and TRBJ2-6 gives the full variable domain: SQTIHQWPATLVQPVGSPLSLECTVEGTSNPNLYWYRQAAGRGLQLLFYSVGIGQISSEVPQNLSASRPQDRQFILSSKKLLLSDSGFYLCAWGFSGANVLTFGAGSRLTVL.

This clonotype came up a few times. CDR3 coding DNA: TGCAGCGTTACGCATGGGACAGGTGGCTACACCTTC. This gives the protein CSVTHGTGGYTF. This chain links TRBV29-1 with TRBJ1-2; 8 bases are a match to TRBD1. The CDR3 length is 12 residues. Losses at the gene ends were 5 bases for V and 7 bases for J; bases not matched to a gene: 6. Germline V gene sequence: CDR1 SQVTM, CDR2 ANQGSEA. The variable domain in full, completed from reference TRBV29-1 and TRBJ1-2, reads SAVISQKPSRDICQRGTSLTIQCQVDSQVTMMFWYRQQPGQSLTLIATANQGSEATYESGFVIDKFPISRPNLTFSTLTVSNMSPEDSSIYLCSVTHGTGGYTFGSGTRLTVV.

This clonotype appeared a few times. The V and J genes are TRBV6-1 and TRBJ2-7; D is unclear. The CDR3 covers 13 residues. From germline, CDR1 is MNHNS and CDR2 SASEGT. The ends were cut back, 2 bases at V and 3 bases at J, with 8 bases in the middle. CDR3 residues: CASSEIRHYEQYF. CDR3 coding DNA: TGTGCCAGCAGTGAAATCCGGCACTACGAGCAGTACTTC.

CDR3 coding DNA: TGCAGTGCTATCACTAGGACTAGCACAGATACGCAGTATTTT. Translated: CSAITRTSTDTQYF. V is TRBV20-1 and J is TRBJ2-3, with D maybe TRBD2 (5 bases). From germline, CDR1 is DFQATT and CDR2 SNEGSKA (reference sequence). The ends were cut back, 4 bases at V and 0 bases at J, with 11 bases in the middle. The CDR3 runs 14 residues.

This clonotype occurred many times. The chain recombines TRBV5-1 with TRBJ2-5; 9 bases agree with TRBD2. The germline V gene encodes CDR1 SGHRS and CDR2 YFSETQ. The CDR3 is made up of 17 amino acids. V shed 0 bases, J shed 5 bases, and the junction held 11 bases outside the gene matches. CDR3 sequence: CASSLALAGGPDETQYF. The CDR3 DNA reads TGCGCCAGCAGCTTGGCCCTTGCGGGGGGGCCTGATGAGACCCAGTACTTC.

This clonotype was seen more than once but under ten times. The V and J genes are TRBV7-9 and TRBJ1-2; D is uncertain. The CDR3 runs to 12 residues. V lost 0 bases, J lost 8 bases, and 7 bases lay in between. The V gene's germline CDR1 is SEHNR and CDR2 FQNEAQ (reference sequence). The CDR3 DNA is TGTGCCAGCAGCTTAGCGGGGAGAGGCTACACCTTC. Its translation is CASSLAGRGYTF.

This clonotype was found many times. The CDR3: CASSWGPTGAQHF. In nucleotides, the CDR3 is TGTGCCAGCAGCTGGGGACCGACTGGGGCCCAGCATTTT. The chain couples TRBV12-3 or TRBV12-4 to TRBJ1-5; the D gene is possibly TRBD1 (5 bases). Between the trimmed V and J ends, which lost 6 bases and 11 bases, there was a span of 17 bases. The CDR3 covers 13 residues.

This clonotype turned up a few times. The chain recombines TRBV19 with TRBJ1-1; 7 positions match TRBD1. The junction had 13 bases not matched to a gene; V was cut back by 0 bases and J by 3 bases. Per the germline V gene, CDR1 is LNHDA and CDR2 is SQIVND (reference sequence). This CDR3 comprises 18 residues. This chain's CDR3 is CASSIDHDLGQGDTEAFF. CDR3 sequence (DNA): TGTGCCAGTAGTATAGATCACGATCTTGGTCAGGGGGACACTGAAGCTTTCTTT.

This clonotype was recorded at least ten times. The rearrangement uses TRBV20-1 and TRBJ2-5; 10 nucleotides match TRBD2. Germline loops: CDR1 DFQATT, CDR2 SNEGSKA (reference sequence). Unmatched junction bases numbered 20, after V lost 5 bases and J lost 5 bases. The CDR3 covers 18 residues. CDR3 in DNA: TGCAGTGCTGATGGTAGCGGGGGGTTCTCAACTTGGGCGGAGACCCAGTACTTC. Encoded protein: CSADGSGGFSTWAETQYF.

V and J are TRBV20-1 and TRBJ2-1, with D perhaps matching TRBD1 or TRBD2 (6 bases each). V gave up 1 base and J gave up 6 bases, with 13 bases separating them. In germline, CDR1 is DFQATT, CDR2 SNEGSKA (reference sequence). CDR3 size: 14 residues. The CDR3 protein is CSARALGGGNEQFF. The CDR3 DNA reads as TGCAGTGCTAGAGCCTTAGGAGGGGGCAATGAGCAGTTCTTC.

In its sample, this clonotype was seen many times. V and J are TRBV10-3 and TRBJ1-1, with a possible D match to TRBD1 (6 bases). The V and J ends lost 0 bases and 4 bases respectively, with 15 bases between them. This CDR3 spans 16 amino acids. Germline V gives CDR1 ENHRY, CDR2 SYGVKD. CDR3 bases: TGTGCCATCAGTGAGTCGCAGGGGAAAAAGAGCACTGAAGCTTTCTTT. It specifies CAISESQGKKSTEAFF.

The CDR3 sequence: CASSIEGAMNTEAFF. The CDR3 DNA sequence: TGTGCCAGCTCAATCGAGGGGGCCATGAACACTGAAGCTTTCTTT. The rearrangement joins TRBV18 to TRBJ1-1, with 7 bases aligning to TRBD1. CDR3 length equals 15 residues. Germline CDR1 KGHSH, CDR2 LQKENI. The J segment lost 0 bases and the V segment lost 5 bases, leaving 6 bases of the junction unmatched.

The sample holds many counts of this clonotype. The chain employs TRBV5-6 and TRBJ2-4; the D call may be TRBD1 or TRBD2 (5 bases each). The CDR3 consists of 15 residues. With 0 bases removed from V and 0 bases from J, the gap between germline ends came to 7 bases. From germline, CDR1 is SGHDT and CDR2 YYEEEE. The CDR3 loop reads CASSLGGGAKNIQYF. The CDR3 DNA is TGTGCCAGCAGCTTGGGTGGGGGAGCCAAAAACATTCAGTACTTC.

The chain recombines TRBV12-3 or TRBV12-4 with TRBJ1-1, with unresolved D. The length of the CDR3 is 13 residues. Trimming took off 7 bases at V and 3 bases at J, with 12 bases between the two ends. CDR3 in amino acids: CASTPSGHTEAFF. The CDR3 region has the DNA TGTGCCAGCACCCCTTCTGGGCACACTGAAGCTTTCTTT.

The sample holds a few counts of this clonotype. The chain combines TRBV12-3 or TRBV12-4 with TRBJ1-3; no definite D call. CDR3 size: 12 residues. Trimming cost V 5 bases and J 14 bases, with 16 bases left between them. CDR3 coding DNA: TGTGCCAGCAGTCCCACGCTGGGGAGGGTATATTTT. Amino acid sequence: CASSPTLGRVYF.

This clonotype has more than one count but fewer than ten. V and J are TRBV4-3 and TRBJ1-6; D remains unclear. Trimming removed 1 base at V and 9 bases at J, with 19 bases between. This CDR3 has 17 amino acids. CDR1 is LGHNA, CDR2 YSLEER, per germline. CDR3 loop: CASSQGRSFPLFSPLHF. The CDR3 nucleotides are TGCGCCAGCAGCCAAGGGCGCAGTTTCCCTTTATTTTCACCCCTCCACTTT.

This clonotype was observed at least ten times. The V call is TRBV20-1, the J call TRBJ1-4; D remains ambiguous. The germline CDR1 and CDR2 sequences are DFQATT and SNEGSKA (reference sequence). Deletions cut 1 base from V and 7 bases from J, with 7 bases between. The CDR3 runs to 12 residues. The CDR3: CSARGWSEKLFF. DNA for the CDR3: TGCAGTGCTAGAGGTTGGAGTGAAAAACTGTTTTTT.

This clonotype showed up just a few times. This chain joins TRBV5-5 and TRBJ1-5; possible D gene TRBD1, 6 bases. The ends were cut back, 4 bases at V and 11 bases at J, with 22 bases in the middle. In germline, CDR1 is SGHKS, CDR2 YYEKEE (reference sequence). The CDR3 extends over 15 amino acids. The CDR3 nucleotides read TGTGCCAGCAGCCACCTAGGGGGGGCCCGGGGGGCCCAGCATTTT. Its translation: CASSHLGGARGAQHF.

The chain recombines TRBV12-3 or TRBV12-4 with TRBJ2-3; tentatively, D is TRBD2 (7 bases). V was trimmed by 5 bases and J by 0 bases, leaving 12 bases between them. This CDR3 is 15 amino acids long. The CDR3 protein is CASSGGGSSTDTQYF. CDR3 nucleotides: TGTGCCAGCAGTGGGGGGGGCAGTAGCACAGATACGCAGTATTTT.

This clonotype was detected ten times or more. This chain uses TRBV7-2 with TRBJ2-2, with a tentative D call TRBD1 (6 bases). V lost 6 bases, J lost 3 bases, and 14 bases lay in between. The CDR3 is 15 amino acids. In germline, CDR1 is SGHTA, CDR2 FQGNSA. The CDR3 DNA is TGTGCCAGCAGACCCGGGACACACTACACCGGGGAGCTGTTTTTT. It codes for CASRPGTHYTGELFF.

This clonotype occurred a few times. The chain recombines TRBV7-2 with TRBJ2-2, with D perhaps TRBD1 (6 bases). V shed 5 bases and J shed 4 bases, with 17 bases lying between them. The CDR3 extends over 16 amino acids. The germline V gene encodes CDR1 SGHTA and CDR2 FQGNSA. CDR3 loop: CASSPPRGHRTGELFF. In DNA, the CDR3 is TGTGCCAGCAGCCCCCCGAGGGGACACCGCACCGGGGAGCTGTTTTTT.